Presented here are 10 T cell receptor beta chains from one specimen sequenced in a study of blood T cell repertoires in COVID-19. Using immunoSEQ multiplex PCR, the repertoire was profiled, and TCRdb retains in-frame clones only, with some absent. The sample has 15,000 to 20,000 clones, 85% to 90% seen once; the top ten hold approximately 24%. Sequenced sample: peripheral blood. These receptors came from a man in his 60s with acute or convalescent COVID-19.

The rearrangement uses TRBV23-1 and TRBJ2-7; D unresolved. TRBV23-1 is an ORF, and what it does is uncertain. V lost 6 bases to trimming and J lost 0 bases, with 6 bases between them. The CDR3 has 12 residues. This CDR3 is CASSLNSYEQYF. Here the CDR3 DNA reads TGCGCCAGCAGCCTAAACTCCTACGAGCAGTACTTC.

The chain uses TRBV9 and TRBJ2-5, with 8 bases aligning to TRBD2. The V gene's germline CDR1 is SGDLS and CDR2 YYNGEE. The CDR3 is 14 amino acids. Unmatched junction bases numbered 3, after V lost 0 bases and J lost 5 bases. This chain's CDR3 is CASSVVGLGETQYF. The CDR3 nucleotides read TGTGCCAGCAGCGTAGTGGGACTAGGGGAGACCCAGTACTTC.

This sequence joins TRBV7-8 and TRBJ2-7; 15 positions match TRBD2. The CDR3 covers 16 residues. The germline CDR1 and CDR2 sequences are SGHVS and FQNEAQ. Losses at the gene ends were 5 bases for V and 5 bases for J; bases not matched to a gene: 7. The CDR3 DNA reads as TGTGCCAGCAGCACCGGGACTAGCGGGAGGTTCAACGAGCAGTACTTC. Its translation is CASSTGTSGRFNEQYF.

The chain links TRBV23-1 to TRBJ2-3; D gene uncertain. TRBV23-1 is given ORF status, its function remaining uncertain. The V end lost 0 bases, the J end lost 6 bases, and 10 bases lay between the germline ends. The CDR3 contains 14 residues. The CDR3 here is CASSQSGTMDTQYF. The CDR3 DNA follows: TGCGCCAGCAGTCAATCCGGTACTATGGATACGCAGTATTTT.

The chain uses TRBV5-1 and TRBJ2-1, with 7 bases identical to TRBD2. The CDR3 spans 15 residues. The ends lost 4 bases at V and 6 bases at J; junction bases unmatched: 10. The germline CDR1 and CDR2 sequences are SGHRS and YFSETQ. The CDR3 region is CASSGMTSLGNEQFF. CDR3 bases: TGCGCCAGCAGCGGCATGACTAGCTTGGGCAATGAGCAGTTCTTC.

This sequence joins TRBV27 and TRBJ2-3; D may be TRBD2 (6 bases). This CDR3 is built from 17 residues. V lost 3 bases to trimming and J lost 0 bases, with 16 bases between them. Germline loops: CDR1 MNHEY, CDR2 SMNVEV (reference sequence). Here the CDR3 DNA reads TGTGCCAGCAGTTTCCACGGGAGAGCTTTTAGCACAGATACGCAGTATTTT. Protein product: CASSFHGRAFSTDTQYF.

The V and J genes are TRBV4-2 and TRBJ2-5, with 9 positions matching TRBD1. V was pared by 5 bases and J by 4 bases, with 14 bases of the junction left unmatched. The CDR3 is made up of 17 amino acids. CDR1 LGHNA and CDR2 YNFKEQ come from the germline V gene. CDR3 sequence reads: CASSAQPSGQGGETQYF. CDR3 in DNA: TGTGCCAGCAGCGCCCAGCCTTCGGGACAGGGAGGAGAGACCCAGTACTTC.

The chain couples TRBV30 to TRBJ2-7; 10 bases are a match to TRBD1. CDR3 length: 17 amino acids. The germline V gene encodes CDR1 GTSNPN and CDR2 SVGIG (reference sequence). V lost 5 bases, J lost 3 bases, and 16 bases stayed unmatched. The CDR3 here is CAWSSGTGTGAVYEQYF. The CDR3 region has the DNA TGTGCCTGGTCCTCAGGAACCGGGACAGGGGCTGTCTACGAGCAGTACTTC.

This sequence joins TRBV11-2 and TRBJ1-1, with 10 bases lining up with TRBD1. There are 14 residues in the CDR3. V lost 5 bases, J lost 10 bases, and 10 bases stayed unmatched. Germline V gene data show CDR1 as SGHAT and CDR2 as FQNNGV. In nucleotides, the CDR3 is TGTGCCAGCAGCGTAACCGGGACAGGGGTAAGAGCTTTCTTT. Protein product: CASSVTGTGVRAFF.

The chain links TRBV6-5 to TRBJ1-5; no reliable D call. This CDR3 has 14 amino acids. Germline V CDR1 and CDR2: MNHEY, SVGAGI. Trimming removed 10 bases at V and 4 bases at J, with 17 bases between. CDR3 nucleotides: TGTGCCATCCTCCCGGCCCTGAGGAATCAGCCCCAGCATTTT. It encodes CAILPALRNQPQHF.